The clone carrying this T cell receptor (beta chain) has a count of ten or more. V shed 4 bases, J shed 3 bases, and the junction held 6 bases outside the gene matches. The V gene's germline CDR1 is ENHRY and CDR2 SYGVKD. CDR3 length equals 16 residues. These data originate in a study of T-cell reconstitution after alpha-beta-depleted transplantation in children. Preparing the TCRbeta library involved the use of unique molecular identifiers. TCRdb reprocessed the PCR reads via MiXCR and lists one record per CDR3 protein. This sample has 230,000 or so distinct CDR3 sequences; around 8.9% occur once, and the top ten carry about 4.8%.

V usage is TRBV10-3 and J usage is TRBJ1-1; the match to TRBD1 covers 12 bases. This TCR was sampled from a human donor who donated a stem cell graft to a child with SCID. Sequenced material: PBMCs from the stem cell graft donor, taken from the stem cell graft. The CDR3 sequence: CAISGDRGPRDTEAFF. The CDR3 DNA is TGTGCCATCAGTGGGGACAGGGGGCCGCGCGACACTGAAGCTTTCTTT.